Listed below are T cell receptor beta chains from one sample, sequenced in a study of blood T cell repertoires in COVID-19. The repertoire was sequenced with immunoSEQ multiplex PCR; TCRdb's copy has only in-frame clones and lacks some. The repertoire consists of about 99,000 clones, with about four fifths occurring once and the leading ten covering approximately 2%. The sequenced sample was peripheral blood. The receptors were sampled from a man between 65 and 80 years old with active or convalescent COVID-19. The CDR3 runs from the conserved cysteine through the conserved F or W. Fields, in order: CDR3 protein, CDR3 DNA, clone size, V gene, D gene, J gene. The D gene is left open where the match is weak. Size tells how often a clone was seen (once, few, many) or the class of an expanded clone, and some rows leave it out.

CASSVGDTGGGNTIYF | TGTGCCAGCAGCGTAGGGGATACAGGGGGTGGAAACACCATATATTTT | NA | TRBV9 | TRBD1 | TRBJ1-3
CASMRLAGGYGDEQFF | TGTGCCAGCATGCGACTAGCGGGGGGGTATGGGGATGAGCAGTTCTTC | NA | TRBV7-2 | TRBD2 | TRBJ2-1
CASSQGQTQYF | TGCGCCAGCAGCCAGGGGCAGACCCAGTACTTC | NA | TRBV4-1 | NA | TRBJ2-5
CATSSGGGTTNEKLFF | TGTGCCACCAGCAGTGGAGGAGGTACAACTAATGAAAAACTGTTTTTT | NA | TRBV15 | NA | TRBJ1-4
CASSQDRQGAATGYTF | TGTGCCAGCAGCCAAGACCGACAGGGGGCGGCGACTGGCTACACCTTC | NA | TRBV3-1/TRBV3-2 | TRBD1 | TRBJ1-2
CASSPQRQGSSPLHF | TGTGCCAGCAGCCCCCAGAGGCAGGGAAGTTCACCCCTCCACTTT | NA | TRBV7-9 | NA | TRBJ1-6
CASSLPGTYEQYF | TGTGCCAGCAGTTTGCCAGGGACCTACGAGCAGTACTTC | once | TRBV28 | NA | TRBJ2-7
CASSIHTTGELQETQYF | TGTGCCAGTAGTATACACACGACAGGGGAGCTTCAAGAGACCCAGTACTTC | NA | TRBV19 | TRBD1 | TRBJ2-5
CASSLGSGGREETQYF | TGTGCCAGCAGCTTAGGGTCCGGGGGGCGGGAAGAGACCCAGTACTTC | NA | TRBV7-9 | NA | TRBJ2-5
CASSRSGIHHEQYF | TGTGCCAGCAGCCGATCCGGGATCCACCACGAGCAGTACTTC | NA | TRBV5-4 | NA | TRBJ2-7
CASGLTGNTIYF | TGTGCCAGCGGACTTACTGGAAACACCATATATTTT | NA | TRBV12-3/TRBV12-4 | NA | TRBJ1-3
CASMGGTGNTGELFF | TGTGCCAGTATGGGCGGGACAGGGAACACCGGGGAGCTGTTTTTT | NA | TRBV19 | TRBD1 | TRBJ2-2
CASSRQGEGTEAFF | TGTGCCAGTAGTAGGCAGGGGGAAGGCACTGAAGCTTTCTTT | NA | TRBV19 | TRBD1 | TRBJ1-1
CASSAWAVSTDTQYF | TGTGCCAGCAGTGCCTGGGCAGTTAGCACAGATACGCAGTATTTT | NA | TRBV27 | NA | TRBJ2-3
CASSSRAGGGNTIYF | TGTGCCAGCAGTTCCCGGGCAGGGGGTGGAAACACCATATATTTT | NA | TRBV6-5 | TRBD1 | TRBJ1-3
CATSEGQGDNEQFF | TGTGCCACCAGTGAGGGACAGGGAGACAATGAGCAGTTCTTC | NA | TRBV24-1 | TRBD1 | TRBJ2-1
CASSSPTYGNQPQHF | TGTGCCAGCAGTTCTCCAACTTACGGCAATCAGCCCCAGCATTTT | NA | TRBV28 | NA | TRBJ1-5
CASSPRTGGRDEQYF | TGTGCCAGCTCACCCAGGACAGGGGGTCGGGACGAGCAGTACTTC | few | TRBV18 | TRBD1 | TRBJ2-7
CASSPSDSTDTQYF | TGCGCCAGCAGCCCCAGCGATAGCACAGATACGCAGTATTTT | NA | TRBV5-1 | NA | TRBJ2-3
CATSRSRTGGYYGYTF | TGTGCCACCAGCAGGTCCCGGACAGGGGGATACTATGGCTACACCTTC | NA | TRBV15 | TRBD1 | TRBJ1-2
CASSYRQGNEAFF | TGTGCCAGCAGTTATCGTCAGGGGAACGAAGCTTTCTTT | NA | TRBV6-6 | NA | TRBJ1-1
CASSTLAGGPYEQFF | TGCGCCAGCAGCACCTTAGCGGGGGGGCCATATGAGCAGTTCTTC | once | TRBV5-1 | TRBD2 | TRBJ2-1
CASSERELNEQYF | TGTGCCAGCAGTGAAAGGGAGCTCAACGAGCAGTACTTC | NA | TRBV2 | NA | TRBJ2-7
CASRSQGVFYGYTF | TGTGCCAGCAGGAGTCAGGGGGTTTTCTATGGCTACACCTTC | NA | TRBV6-6 | TRBD1 | TRBJ1-2
CASSLAGGFTDTQYF | TGTGCCAGCAGCCTAGCGGGGGGGTTCACAGATACGCAGTATTTT | NA | TRBV28 | TRBD2 | TRBJ2-3
CASSKLGGQGALENSPLHF | TGTGCCAGCAGCAAATTAGGAGGACAGGGGGCCTTAGAGAATTCACCCCTCCACTTT | NA | TRBV21-1 | NA | TRBJ1-6
CASSKGELSLLTGELFF | TGTGCCAGCAGCAAGGGGGAACTTTCTCTGCTCACCGGGGAGCTGTTTTTT | NA | TRBV9 | NA | TRBJ2-2
CASSNPPRGSGVYNEQFF | TGTGCCAGTAGCAACCCCCCAAGGGGTAGCGGGGTCTACAATGAGCAGTTCTTC | NA | TRBV19 | TRBD2 | TRBJ2-1
CASSKVGTRENQPQHF | TGTGCCAGCAGCAAAGTGGGGACAAGAGAAAATCAGCCCCAGCATTTT | NA | TRBV21-1 | NA | TRBJ1-5
CASSVKGKETQYF | TGTGCCAGCAGCGTAAAGGGGAAAGAGACCCAGTACTTC | NA | TRBV9 | NA | TRBJ2-5
CAISEFSGGSGGYKNEQFF | TGTGCCATCAGTGAGTTCTCGGGTGGTAGCGGGGGATACAAGAATGAGCAGTTCTTC | NA | TRBV10-3 | TRBD2 | TRBJ2-1
CAIRGTSGGTSTYNEQFF | TGTGCCATCAGGGGGACTAGCGGGGGGACTTCCACCTACAATGAGCAGTTCTTC | NA | TRBV10-3 | TRBD2 | TRBJ2-1
CASSVVPAGGPDTQYF | TGTGCCAGCAGCGTAGTGCCAGCGGGGGGGCCAGATACGCAGTATTTT | NA | TRBV9 | TRBD2 | TRBJ2-3